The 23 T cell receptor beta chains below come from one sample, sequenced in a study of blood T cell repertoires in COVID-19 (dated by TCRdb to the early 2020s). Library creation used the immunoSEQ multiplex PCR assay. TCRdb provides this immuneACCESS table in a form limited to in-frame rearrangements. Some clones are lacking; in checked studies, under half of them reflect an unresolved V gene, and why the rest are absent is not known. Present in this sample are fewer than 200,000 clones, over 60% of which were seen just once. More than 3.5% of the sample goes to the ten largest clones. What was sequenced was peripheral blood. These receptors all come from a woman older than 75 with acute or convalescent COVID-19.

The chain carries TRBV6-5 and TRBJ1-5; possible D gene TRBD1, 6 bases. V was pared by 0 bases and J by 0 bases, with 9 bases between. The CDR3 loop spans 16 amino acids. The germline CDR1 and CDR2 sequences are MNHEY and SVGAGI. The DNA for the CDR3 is TGTGCCAGCAGTTACTCGAGGGGGTATAGCAATCAGCCCCAGCATTTT. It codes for CASSYSRGYSNQPQHF.

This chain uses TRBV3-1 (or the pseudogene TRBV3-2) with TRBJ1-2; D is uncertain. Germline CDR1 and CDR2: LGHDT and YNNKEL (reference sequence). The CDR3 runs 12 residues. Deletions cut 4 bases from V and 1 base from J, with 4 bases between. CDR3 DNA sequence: TGTGCCAGCAGCCGACATAACTATGGCTACACCTTC. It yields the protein CASSRHNYGYTF.

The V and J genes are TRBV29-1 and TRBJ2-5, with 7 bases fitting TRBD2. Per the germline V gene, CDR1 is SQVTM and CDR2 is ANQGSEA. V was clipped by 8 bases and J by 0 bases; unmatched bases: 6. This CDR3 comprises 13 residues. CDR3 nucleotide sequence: TGCAGCAACCTGGGGGGGAACCAAGAGACCCAGTACTTC. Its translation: CSNLGGNQETQYF.

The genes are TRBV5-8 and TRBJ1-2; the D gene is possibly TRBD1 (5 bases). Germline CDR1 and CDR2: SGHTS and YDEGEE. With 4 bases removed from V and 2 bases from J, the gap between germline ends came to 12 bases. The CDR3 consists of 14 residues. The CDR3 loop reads CASSLLRVNYGYTF. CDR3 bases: TGTGCCAGCAGCCTACTCAGGGTGAACTATGGCTACACCTTC.

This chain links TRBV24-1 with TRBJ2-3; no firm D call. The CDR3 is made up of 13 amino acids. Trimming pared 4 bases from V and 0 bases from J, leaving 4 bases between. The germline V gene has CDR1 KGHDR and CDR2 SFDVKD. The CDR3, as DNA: TGTGCCACCAGTGACGAGAGCACAGATACGCAGTATTTT. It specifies CATSDESTDTQYF.

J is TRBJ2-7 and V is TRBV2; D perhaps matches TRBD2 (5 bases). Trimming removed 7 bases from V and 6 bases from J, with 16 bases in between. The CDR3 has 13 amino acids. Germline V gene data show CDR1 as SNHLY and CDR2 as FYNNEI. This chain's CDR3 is CASTIREVGEQYF. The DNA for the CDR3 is TGTGCCAGCACTATACGGGAAGTTGGCGAGCAGTACTTC.

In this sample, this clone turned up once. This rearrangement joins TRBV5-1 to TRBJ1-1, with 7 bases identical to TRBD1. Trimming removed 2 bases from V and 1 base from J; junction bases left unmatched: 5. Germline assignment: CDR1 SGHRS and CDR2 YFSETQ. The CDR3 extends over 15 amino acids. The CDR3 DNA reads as TGCGCCAGCAGCTTAACAGGGGATAGGAACACTGAAGCTTTCTTT. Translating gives CASSLTGDRNTEAFF.

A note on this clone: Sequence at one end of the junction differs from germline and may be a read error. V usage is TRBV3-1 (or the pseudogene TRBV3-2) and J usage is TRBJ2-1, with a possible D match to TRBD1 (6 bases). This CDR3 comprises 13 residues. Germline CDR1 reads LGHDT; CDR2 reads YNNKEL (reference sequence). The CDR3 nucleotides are TGTGCCAGCAGCCTTGGAAGGGACACGAAAAAGATCTTC. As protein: CASSLGRDTKKIF.

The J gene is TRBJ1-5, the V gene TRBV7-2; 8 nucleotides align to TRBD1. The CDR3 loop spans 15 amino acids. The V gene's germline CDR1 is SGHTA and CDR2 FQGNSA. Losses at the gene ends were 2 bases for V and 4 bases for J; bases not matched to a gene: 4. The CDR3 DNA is TGTGCCAGCAGCTTAACAGGGGGGAATAATCAGCCCCAGCATTTT. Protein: CASSLTGGNNQPQHF.

In DNA form, the CDR3 reads TGCGCCAGCAGCTTGACAGGCTCCCAGGCCAAAAACATTCAGTACTTC. Translation: CASSLTGSQAKNIQYF. The chain uses TRBV5-1 and TRBJ2-4; possibly TRBD1 for D (5 bases). From germline, CDR1 is SGHRS and CDR2 YFSETQ. The V and J ends lost 1 base and 1 base respectively, with 12 bases between them. The CDR3 totals 16 residues.

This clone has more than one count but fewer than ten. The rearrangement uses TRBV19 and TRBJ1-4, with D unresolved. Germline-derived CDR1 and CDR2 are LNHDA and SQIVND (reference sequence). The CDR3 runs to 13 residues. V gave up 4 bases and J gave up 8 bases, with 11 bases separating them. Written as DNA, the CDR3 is TGTGCCAGTAGTAGTCTGCCGGGAGAAAAACTGTTTTTT. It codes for CASSSLPGEKLFF.

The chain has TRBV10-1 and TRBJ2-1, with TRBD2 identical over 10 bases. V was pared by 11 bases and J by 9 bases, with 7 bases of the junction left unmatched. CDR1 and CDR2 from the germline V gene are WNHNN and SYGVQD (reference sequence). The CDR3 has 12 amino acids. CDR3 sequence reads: CARKRGGSEQFF. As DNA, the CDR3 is TGCGCCCGCAAGCGGGGGGGCAGTGAGCAGTTCTTC.

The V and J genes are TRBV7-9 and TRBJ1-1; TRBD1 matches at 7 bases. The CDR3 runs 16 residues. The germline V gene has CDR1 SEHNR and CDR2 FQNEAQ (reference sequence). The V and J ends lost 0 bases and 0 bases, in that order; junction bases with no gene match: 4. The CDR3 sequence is CASSLARGQMNTEAFF. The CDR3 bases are TGTGCCAGCAGCTTAGCTAGGGGACAGATGAACACTGAAGCTTTCTTT.

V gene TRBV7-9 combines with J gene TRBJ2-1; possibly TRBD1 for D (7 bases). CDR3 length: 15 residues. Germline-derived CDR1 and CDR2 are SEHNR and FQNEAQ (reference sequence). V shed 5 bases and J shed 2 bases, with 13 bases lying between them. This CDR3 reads CASSGTRGAYNEQFF. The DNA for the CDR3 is TGTGCCAGCAGCGGAACCAGGGGGGCCTACAATGAGCAGTTCTTC.

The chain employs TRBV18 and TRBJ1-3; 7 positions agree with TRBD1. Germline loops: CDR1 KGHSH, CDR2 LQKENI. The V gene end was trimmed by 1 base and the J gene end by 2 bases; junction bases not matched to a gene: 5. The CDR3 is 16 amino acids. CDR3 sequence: CASSPLQGEAGNTIYF. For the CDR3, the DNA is TGTGCCAGCTCACCACTGCAGGGGGAGGCTGGAAACACCATATATTTT.

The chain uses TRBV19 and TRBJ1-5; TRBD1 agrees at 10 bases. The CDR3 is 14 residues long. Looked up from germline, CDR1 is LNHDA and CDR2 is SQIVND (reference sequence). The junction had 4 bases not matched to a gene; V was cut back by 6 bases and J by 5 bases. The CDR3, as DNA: TGTGCCAGTAGGGAGGGACAGGGGTATCAGCCCCAGCATTTT. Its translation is CASREGQGYQPQHF.

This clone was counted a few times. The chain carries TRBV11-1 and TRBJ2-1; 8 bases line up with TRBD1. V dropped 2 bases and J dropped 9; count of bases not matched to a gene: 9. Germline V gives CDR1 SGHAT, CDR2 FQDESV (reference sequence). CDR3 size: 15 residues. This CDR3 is CASSLNHGQGPEQFF. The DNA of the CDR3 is TGTGCCAGCAGCTTAAATCATGGACAGGGACCTGAGCAGTTCTTC.

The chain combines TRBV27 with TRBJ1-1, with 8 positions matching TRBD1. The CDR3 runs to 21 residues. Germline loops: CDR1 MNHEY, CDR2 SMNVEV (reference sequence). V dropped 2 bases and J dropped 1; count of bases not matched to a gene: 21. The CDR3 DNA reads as TGTGCCAGCAGTTTAAGGACAGGGTTGAACGTCGGCCCACAGGGGAACACTGAAGCTTTCTTT. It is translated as CASSLRTGLNVGPQGNTEAFF.

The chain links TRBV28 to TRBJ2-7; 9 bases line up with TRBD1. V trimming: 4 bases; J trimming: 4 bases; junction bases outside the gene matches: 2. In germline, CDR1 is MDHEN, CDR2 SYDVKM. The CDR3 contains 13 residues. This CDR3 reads CASSSGQGYEQYF. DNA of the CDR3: TGTGCCAGCAGTTCGGGACAGGGTTACGAGCAGTACTTC. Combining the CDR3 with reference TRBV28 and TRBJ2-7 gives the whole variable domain DVKVTQSSRYLVKRTGEKVFLECVQDMDHENMFWYRQDPGLGLRLIYFSYDVKMKEKGDIPEGYSVSREKKERFSLILESASTNQTSMYLCASSSGQGYEQYFGPGTRLTVT.

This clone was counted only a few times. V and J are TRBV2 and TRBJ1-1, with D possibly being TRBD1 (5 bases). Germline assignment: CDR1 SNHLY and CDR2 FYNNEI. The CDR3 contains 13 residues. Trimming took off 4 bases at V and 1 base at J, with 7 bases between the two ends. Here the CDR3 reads CASSADRNTEAFF. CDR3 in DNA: TGTGCCAGCAGTGCCGACAGGAACACTGAAGCTTTCTTT.

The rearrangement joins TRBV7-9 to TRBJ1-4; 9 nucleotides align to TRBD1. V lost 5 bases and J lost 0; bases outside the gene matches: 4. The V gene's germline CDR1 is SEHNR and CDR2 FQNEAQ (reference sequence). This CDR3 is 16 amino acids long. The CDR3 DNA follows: TGTGCCAGCAGCGTCGGACAGGGGACAACTAATGAAAAACTGTTTTTT. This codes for CASSVGQGTTNEKLFF.

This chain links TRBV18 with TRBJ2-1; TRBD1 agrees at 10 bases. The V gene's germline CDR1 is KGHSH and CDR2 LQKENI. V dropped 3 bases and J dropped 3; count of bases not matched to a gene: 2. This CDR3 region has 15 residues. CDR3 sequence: CASSPGTGVYNEQFF. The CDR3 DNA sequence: TGTGCCAGCTCACCCGGGACAGGGGTCTACAATGAGCAGTTCTTC.

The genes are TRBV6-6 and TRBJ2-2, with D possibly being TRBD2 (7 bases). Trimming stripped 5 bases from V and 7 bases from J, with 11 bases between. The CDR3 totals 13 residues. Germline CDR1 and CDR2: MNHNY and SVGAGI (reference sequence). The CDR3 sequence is CASSPRGGGELFF. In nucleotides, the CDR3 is TGTGCCAGCAGTCCGAGGGGGGGCGGGGAGCTGTTTTTT.